This T cell receptor (beta chain) appears in the sequencing data of a study of cytomegalovirus exposure and HLA in healthy donors. On the study more broadly: The study's early data release held tens of millions of unique TCRs from HLA-typed donors.

This CDR3 has 16 residues. Study-wide findings and caveats: Across donors, most TCRs were seen rarely, yet some public ones were widespread.

As concerns this clone: Its target is unknown.

Use of 60 Vbeta and 13 Jbeta primers characterized the PCR. TCRdb's table, derived via immunoSEQ multiplex PCR, lists solely in-frame clones and lacks some. The data contain approximately 160,000 clones, 65% to 85% of them seen just once; the ten biggest clones take up over 2.5%. The V call is TRBV21-1, the J call TRBJ1-1; the D call of TRBD1 is as the table states it, not checked on the DNA. TRBV21-1 is assigned pseudogene status. The material sequenced was PBMCs. The sequence was obtained from a woman in her thirties or forties in good health and CMV-seropositive. CDR3 in DNA: TGTGCCAGCAGCCCCCTTAGTTCAGGGGAGAACACTGAAGCTTTCTTT. It specifies CASSPLSSGENTEAFF.